The 29 T cell receptor beta chains below were found in one sample sequenced in a study of CD8+ T cells in alopecia areata. Reverse transcribed after extraction, RNA yielded cDNA as the sequencing template. The protocol was immunoSEQ multiplex PCR, while the TCRdb copy is restricted to in-frame clones and leaves out a portion. The sample lists 140,000 to 150,000 clones, approximately 87% occurring once. This specimen was CD8+ T cells sorted from blood, taken at week 0. Receptors originate from a human donor with alopecia areata.

The chain employs TRBV4-1 and TRBJ2-5, with D maybe TRBD2 (6 bases). The J call is doubtful: the DNA matches TRBJ2-7 better. The V gene's germline CDR1 is MGHRA and CDR2 YSYEKL. This CDR3 has 14 amino acids. The CDR3 here is CASSQGGVSYEQYF. The CDR3 coding sequence is TGCGCCAGCAGCCAAGGGGGGGTGTCCTACGAGCAGTACTTC.

For the CDR3, the DNA is TGTGCCAGCAGTGGGGGGACTAGCGGGAGGGCCTACAATGAGCAGTTCTTC. Amino acid sequence: CASSGGTSGRAYNEQFF. This chain uses TRBV2 with TRBJ2-1, with 16 nucleotides matching TRBD2. This CDR3 spans 17 amino acids. V dropped 4 bases and J dropped 2; count of bases not matched to a gene: 2. CDR1 is SNHLY, CDR2 FYNNEI, per germline.

The V and J genes are TRBV15 and TRBJ1-2, with a weak D call TRBD1 (5 bases). Germline loops: CDR1 LNHNV, CDR2 YYDKDF (reference sequence). The CDR3 consists of 16 residues. The germline V and J ends were trimmed by 0 bases and 4 bases, with 15 bases remaining between them. CDR3 residues: CATSRDKPGLSYGYTF. The CDR3 region has the DNA TGTGCCACCAGCAGAGATAAGCCGGGGCTTAGCTATGGCTACACCTTC.

The chain carries TRBV7-9 and TRBJ2-7; 7 positions match TRBD1. The CDR3 has 14 amino acids. V lost 4 bases to trimming and J lost 5 bases; unmatched junction nucleotides: 8. CDR1 and CDR2 from the germline V gene are SEHNR and FQNEAQ (reference sequence). The CDR3 bases are TGTGCCAGCAGCTCGAGACAGGGTAGGGACGAGCAGTACTTC. It specifies CASSSRQGRDEQYF.

This clone was found once. CDR3: CASSLAGVPNTGELFF. The DNA for the CDR3 is TGCGCCAGCAGCTTGGCCGGGGTCCCGAACACCGGGGAGCTGTTTTTT. The V gene is TRBV5-1, the J gene TRBJ2-2, with D perhaps TRBD2 (5 bases). Germline V lookup: CDR1 SGHRS, CDR2 YFSETQ. This CDR3 is built from 16 residues. V lost 0 bases to trimming and J lost 0 bases, with 9 bases between them.

The chain joins TRBV18 to TRBJ2-3, with D maybe TRBD1 (5 bases). The germline V gene encodes CDR1 KGHSH and CDR2 LQKENI. Trimming removed 3 bases at V and 5 bases at J, with 15 bases between. The CDR3 consists of 15 residues. This CDR3 is CASSPSPYTGDTQYF. The CDR3 nucleotides read TGTGCCAGCTCACCCTCTCCCTATACAGGAGATACGCAGTATTTT.

The V and J genes are TRBV4-1 and TRBJ2-3; 9 bases are shared with TRBD2. Germline lookup yields CDR1 MGHRA and CDR2 YSYEKL. The V segment lost 3 bases and the J segment 2 bases; nucleotides outside the gene matches: 6. This CDR3 contains 16 residues. The CDR3 DNA reads TGCGCCAGCAGCCAGGCTAGCGGGACCTACACAGATACGCAGTATTTT. As protein: CASSQASGTYTDTQYF.

The V and J genes are TRBV10-3 and TRBJ2-7; tentatively, D is TRBD1 (5 bases). V lost 3 bases and J 3 bases, leaving 12 bases between the germline ends. Germline V gene lookup returns CDR1 ENHRY and CDR2 SYGVKD. CDR3 length: 14 residues. The DNA of the CDR3 is TGTGCCATCAGTGACAAGGACACTATCTACGAGCAGTACTTC. This gives the protein CAISDKDTIYEQYF.

The gene calls are TRBV27 and TRBJ1-1; no firm D call. The V and J ends lost 4 bases and 4 bases respectively, with 7 bases between them. Per germline, CDR1 MNHEY and CDR2 SMNVEV (reference sequence). This CDR3 spans 12 amino acids. The CDR3 coding sequence is TGTGCCAGCAGTTCCCGGAGCACTGAAGCTTTCTTT. Translated: CASSSRSTEAFF.

This chain uses TRBV5-1 with TRBJ1-4; the match to TRBD1 covers 7 bases. This CDR3 has 14 amino acids. CDR1 SGHRS and CDR2 YFSETQ come from the germline V gene. The junction had 8 bases not matched to a gene; V was cut back by 4 bases and J by 8 bases. The CDR3 coding sequence is TGCGCCAGCAGCAGGACAGGAGCAGCGGAAAAACTGTTTTTT. Its protein is CASSRTGAAEKLFF.

V usage is TRBV27 and J usage is TRBJ2-7; 7 bases agree with TRBD1. The junction had 8 bases not matched to a gene; V was cut back by 5 bases and J by 1 base. CDR1 and CDR2 from the germline V gene are MNHEY and SMNVEV (reference sequence). This CDR3 contains 15 residues. The CDR3 DNA reads as TGTGCCAGCAGTATCCAGACAGGGAGTTCCTACGAGCAGTACTTC. It codes for CASSIQTGSSYEQYF.

The chain couples TRBV6-1 to TRBJ2-3, with 7 bases matching TRBD2. V gave up 8 bases and J gave up 4 bases; unmatched junction bases: 9. This CDR3 is built from 14 residues. In germline, CDR1 is MNHNS, CDR2 SASEGT. Here the CDR3 reads CASGWAGRADTQYF. Here the CDR3 DNA reads TGTGCCAGCGGCTGGGCAGGGAGGGCAGATACGCAGTATTTT.

The chain joins TRBV18 to TRBJ1-2; D unresolved. In germline, CDR1 is KGHSH, CDR2 LQKENI. Trimming removed 1 base at V and 2 bases at J, with 8 bases between. This CDR3 region has 14 residues. CDR3 nucleotides: TGTGCCAGCTCACCACAGGCGGAGAACTATGGCTACACCTTC. This gives the protein CASSPQAENYGYTF.

The J gene is TRBJ1-4, the V gene TRBV7-9, with 10 bases identical to TRBD1. Germline CDR1 SEHNR, CDR2 FQNEAQ (reference sequence). The ends lost 5 bases at V and 5 bases at J; junction bases unmatched: 8. The CDR3 is made up of 16 amino acids. The CDR3 here is CASSVGQGSFNEKLFF. In DNA, the CDR3 is TGTGCCAGCAGCGTGGGACAGGGGTCCTTCAATGAAAAACTGTTTTTT.

The chain has TRBV27 and TRBJ2-1; tentative D call: TRBD1 (6 bases). V was cut by 0 bases and J by 4 bases, with 13 bases left in between. The CDR3 has 16 amino acids. Germline values: CDR1 MNHEY, CDR2 SMNVEV (reference sequence). The CDR3 sequence: CASSLSGQGLYNEQFF. The CDR3 DNA reads as TGTGCCAGCAGTTTATCTGGTCAGGGGCTTTACAATGAGCAGTTCTTC.

The V gene is TRBV6-1, the J gene TRBJ2-3; 8 nucleotides line up with TRBD1. V trimming: 6 bases; J trimming: 4 bases; junction bases outside the gene matches: 6. Germline V CDR1 and CDR2: MNHNS, SASEGT. The CDR3 sequence is 14 residues long. CDR3 region: CASSYGQGADTQYF. For the CDR3, the DNA is TGTGCCAGCAGCTATGGACAGGGTGCAGATACGCAGTATTTT.

The rearrangement joins TRBV27 to TRBJ2-1; D might be TRBD2 (6 bases). Germline V gene sequence: CDR1 MNHEY, CDR2 SMNVEV (reference sequence). Trimming stripped 3 bases from V and 9 bases from J, with 15 bases between. This CDR3 is 14 amino acids long. The CDR3 DNA sequence: TGTGCCAGCAGTTTGGTGGACGAGGAGGGTGAGCAGTTCTTC. Translation: CASSLVDEEGEQFF.

The chain joins TRBV28 to TRBJ2-1, with D unresolved. There are 12 residues in the CDR3. CDR1 is MDHEN and CDR2 is SYDVKM in the germline V gene. V lost 2 bases, J lost 10 bases, and 9 bases lay in between. CDR3 sequence reads: CASSLVLREQFF. The CDR3 DNA sequence: TGTGCCAGCAGTTTAGTCCTCCGGGAGCAGTTCTTC.

This clone has just a few counts. The chain carries TRBV29-1 and TRBJ1-2; D remains ambiguous. Germline CDR1 is SQVTM and CDR2 is ANQGSEA. Deletions cut 4 bases from V and 4 bases from J, with 10 bases between. The CDR3 is 12 amino acids. This chain's CDR3 is CSVGRESYGYTF. The CDR3, as DNA: TGCAGCGTTGGACGGGAATCCTATGGCTACACCTTC. Filled out from reference TRBV29-1 and TRBJ1-2, the complete variable domain reads SAVISQKPSRDICQRGTSLTIQCQVDSQVTMMFWYRQQPGQSLTLIATANQGSEATYESGFVIDKFPISRPNLTFSTLTVSNMSPEDSSIYLCSVGRESYGYTFGSGTRLTVV.

The genes are TRBV30 and TRBJ2-7; D is unresolved. The CDR3 consists of 13 residues. V gave up 1 base and J gave up 2 bases, with 9 bases separating them. Germline CDR1 reads GTSNPN; CDR2 reads SVGIG (reference sequence). The CDR3 region is CAWSEGQTYEQYF. The CDR3 DNA sequence: TGTGCCTGGAGTGAGGGCCAGACCTACGAGCAGTACTTC.

The chain has TRBV29-1 and TRBJ2-5; perhaps TRBD1 as D (6 bases). This CDR3 is built from 12 residues. Germline assignment: CDR1 SQVTM and CDR2 ANQGSEA. V was pared by 6 bases and J by 5 bases, with 13 bases between. DNA for the CDR3: TGCAGCGTCACTGGGGGCGGGGAGACCCAGTACTTC. Protein: CSVTGGGETQYF.

This clone is labeled as medium-sized. The rearrangement joins TRBV27 to TRBJ2-2; D gene unclear. Germline V CDR1 and CDR2: MNHEY, SMNVEV (reference sequence). The CDR3 length is 12 residues. The ends were cut back, 5 bases at V and 7 bases at J, with 8 bases in the middle. The CDR3: CASSPSSGELFF. The CDR3 bases are TGTGCCAGCAGTCCATCAAGCGGGGAGCTGTTTTTT.

V is TRBV25-1 and J is TRBJ2-2, with 12 bases aligning to TRBD1. CDR1 MGHDK and CDR2 SYGVNS come from the germline V gene. V lost 3 bases, J lost 1 base, and 6 bases stayed unmatched. This CDR3 region has 18 residues. CDR3 residues: CASSDPGQGALNTGELFF. The CDR3 DNA reads as TGTGCCAGCAGTGACCCGGGACAGGGGGCTTTGAACACCGGGGAGCTGTTTTTT.

V is TRBV11-2 and J is TRBJ2-7; 7 bases line up with TRBD1. The V and J ends lost 6 bases and 2 bases, in that order; junction bases with no gene match: 4. Germline-derived CDR1 and CDR2 are SGHAT and FQNNGV. This CDR3 has 13 amino acids. This chain's CDR3 is CASSRDRAYEQYF. CDR3 sequence (DNA): TGTGCCAGCAGTCGGGACAGAGCCTACGAGCAGTACTTC.

The chain carries TRBV19 and TRBJ2-2; TRBD1 might be the D (5 bases). CDR3 length: 12 amino acids. CDR1 and CDR2 from the germline V gene are LNHDA and SQIVND (reference sequence). V was cut by 7 bases and J by 6 bases, with 9 bases left in between. The CDR3 is CASTGLPGELFF. For the CDR3, the DNA is TGTGCCAGTACAGGGTTACCCGGGGAGCTGTTTTTT. Based on the CDR3 plus reference TRBV19 and TRBJ2-2, the full variable domain is DGGITQSPKYLFRKEGQNVTLSCEQNLNHDAMYWYRQDPGQGLRLIYYSQIVNDFQKGDIAEGYSVSREKKESFPLTVTSAQKNPTAFYLCASTGLPGELFFGEGSRLTVL.

V is TRBV6-5 and J is TRBJ1-2; TRBD1 aligns across 7 bases. This CDR3 comprises 14 residues. Germline CDR1 and CDR2: MNHEY and SVGAGI. Trimming at V came to 6 bases and at J to 4 bases, leaving 8 bases not matched to a gene. The CDR3 here is CASSDTGTAYGYTF. The CDR3 DNA sequence: TGTGCCAGCAGCGATACAGGGACAGCCTATGGCTACACCTTC.

The V gene is TRBV6-1, the J gene TRBJ2-5; 9 nucleotides agree with TRBD2. V lost 2 bases to trimming and J lost 2 bases; unmatched junction nucleotides: 6. Germline V gene sequence: CDR1 MNHNS, CDR2 SASEGT. The CDR3 is 16 residues long. The CDR3 bases are TGTGCCAGCAGTGAATTTCTAGCGGGGAATCAAGAGACCCAGTACTTC. This translates into CASSEFLAGNQETQYF.

J is TRBJ2-7 and V is TRBV7-6; 8 nucleotides agree with TRBD1. V gave up 4 bases and J gave up 2 bases; unmatched junction bases: 13. Per the germline V gene, CDR1 is SGHVS and CDR2 is FNYEAQ. The CDR3 has 17 residues. In DNA form, the CDR3 reads TGTGCCAGCAGCTACGGCTTTTCCGACAGGGGAGCCTACGAGCAGTACTTC. Translating it yields CASSYGFSDRGAYEQYF.

This chain connects TRBV19 to TRBJ1-6; D might be TRBD1 (6 bases). The CDR3 runs 14 residues. The V gene lost 5 bases and the J gene lost 11 bases, with 16 bases spanning the gap. The V gene's germline CDR1 is LNHDA and CDR2 SQIVND (reference sequence). The CDR3 spells CASSPGRGATPLHF. The CDR3, as DNA: TGTGCCAGTAGTCCCGGGAGGGGGGCTACACCCCTCCACTTT.